This T cell receptor beta chain stems from a study of CD8+CD57+ T cells in acquired aplastic anemia (dated by TCRdb to between 2018 and 2020). At the level of the whole study: A mean of about 3.2 ug of DNA, ranging from roughly 0.19 to 27.4 ug, was extracted from sorted CD4+ and CD8+ cells. Healthy donor samples averaged roughly 9.8 million reads for CD4+ and approximately 11 million for CD8+ cells. Study-level results and caveats: About 30 CD8+ CDR3 sequences were found to be shared between patients and controls, but these sequences appeared to be highly expressed in patients and within the immunodominant clones of the patients. No significant difference in CD8+ Simpson's diversity was found between patients and healthy controls (P=0.060).

Profiling of TCR beta VDJ combinations and CDR3 sequences used genomic DNA as the template. An Illumina HiSeq 2000 was used for TCR repertoire sequencing. For the original study's pipeline: TRBV/TRBJ rearrangement plots, CDR3 size and DJ length profiles, and Simpson's diversity index were used to assess repertoires. The immunodominant clone was defined as the most abundant DNA sequence in deep sequencing data. CDR3 amino acid sequences were checked for sharing across subjects and were also compared against the VDJdb database and published repertoires. Using fastp trimming at Q25 and MiXCR clonotype assembly, TCRdb reanalyzed the public sequencing data and kept in-frame beta chains. Merged by CDR3 protein, the rows form single entries marked with the most common genes and DNA. None of the V and J calls come from the authors' own analysis; TCRdb made them. This sample gives about 400,000 distinct CDR3 sequences in total; roughly 68% of them show up just once. The top ten clones comprise 3.5% to 4.5% of the sample.

CDR1 LNHDA and CDR2 SQIVND are derived from the germline V gene (reference sequence). A distance of 11 bases separates the germline ends of V and J, which lose 3 bases and 2 bases respectively. The CDR3 goes from the cysteine to the phenylalanine over 14 residues. Kept here is only the CDR3 DNA, which spans 42 bases and is read in frame from base 1. TCR repertoires of sorted CD4+ and CD8+ blood T cells from severe aplastic anemia patients and healthy subjects were deep-sequenced in the study. Ficoll-Paque density gradient centrifugation was used to isolate peripheral blood mononuclear cells. Before DNA was extracted, CD4+ and CD8+ T cells were sorted using either FACS or magnetic beads. This clonotype has a count of ten or more. Its antigen is still unknown. Qualities for individual bases were not recorded, and no much larger clone is one base off.

In this chain, TRBV19 is recombined with TRBJ2-7; a tentative D match to TRBD2 spans 6 bases. The sequenced sample consisted of sorted CD4+, CD8+, or CD8+CD57+ T cells (not recorded which) from PBMCs. The clonotype was recovered from a human donor in good health, serving as a control. The CDR3 region reads CASSMGTVTYEQYF. The nucleotide sequence is given as TGTGCCAGTAGTATGGGGACTGTAACCTACGAGCAGTACTTC.